The clone carrying this T cell receptor beta chain was observed a handful of times. CDR3 length equals 15 residues. V shed 0 bases, J shed 2 bases, and the junction held 1 base outside the gene matches. CDR1 is MNHNS and CDR2 is SASEGT in the germline V gene. The sample belongs to a study of cytomegalovirus exposure and HLA in healthy donors. Study overall: Within the Caucasian-associated ancestry cluster were 81% of the 398 genotyped donors.

The PCR made use of 60 Vbeta and 13 Jbeta primers. This table comes from immunoSEQ multiplex PCR, and its TCRdb copy is limited to in-frame clones, with some not included. The sample carries about 97,000 clones, 70% to 75% recorded once. This clonotype originated in a man aged 35-49 years in good health and CMV-seronegative. The rearrangement uses TRBV6-1 and TRBJ2-5; 9 nucleotides match TRBD2. The sample taken for sequencing was PBMCs. This chain's CDR3 is CASSEAAGGQETQYF. CDR3 bases: TGTGCCAGCAGTGAAGCTGCGGGGGGGCAAGAGACCCAGTACTTC.